One sample yielded the 7 T cell receptor beta chains listed below, sequenced in a study of blood T cells in healthy people across ages. Primers used in a second PCR of about 6 to 12 cycles were a sample-barcoded 5' primer and a J-beta primer mix. TCRdb redid the calling of the 5' RACE reads with MiXCR, one entry per CDR3 protein. The data show about 1 million distinct CDR3 sequences, with roughly 24% seen just once and 0.65% to 0.95% held by the top ten. This sample was also put to use in a study of T cells of mothers and their children.

Sequencing was carried out using blood. The receptor source for this set is a girl under 10 years old in good health.

This chain joins TRBV4-3 and TRBJ1-5; D gene ambiguous. Trimming stripped 0 bases from V and 0 bases from J, with 6 bases between. Germline values: CDR1 LGHNA, CDR2 YSLEER. The length of the CDR3 is 15 residues. The CDR3 reads CASSQESYSNQPQHF. The CDR3 DNA sequence: TGCGCCAGCAGCCAAGAGTCTTATAGCAATCAGCCCCAGCATTTT.

This clonotype has just a few counts. The V and J genes are TRBV29-1 and TRBJ2-5; TRBD1 is a possible D gene (5 bases). The ends were cut back, 1 base at V and 4 bases at J, with 16 bases in the middle. CDR1 and CDR2 (germline): SQVTM, ANQGSEA. The length of the CDR3 is 15 residues. For the CDR3, the DNA is TGCAGCGTTGAAGCGGCCGACAGTTTACGAGAGACCCAGTACTTC. Translation gives CSVEAADSLRETQYF.

This clonotype was counted only a few times. The chain employs TRBV25-1 and TRBJ2-5, with D perhaps TRBD2 (5 bases). The J call may be in error: the DNA end matches TRBJ2-1 better. The CDR3 length is 15 residues. From germline, CDR1 is MGHDK and CDR2 SYGVNS. CDR3 DNA: TGTGCCAGCACCCTCAGAAGCGGCCCAAACAATGAGCAGTTCTTC. It translates to CASTLRSGPNNEQFF.

This chain links TRBV3-1 with TRBJ2-1; 7 bases agree with TRBD1. CDR1 and CDR2 (germline): LGHDT, YNNKEL (reference sequence). This CDR3 has 15 residues. With 2 bases clipped from V and 6 bases from J, the junction kept 7 bases outside the gene matches. This chain's CDR3 is CASSQPRGQTNEQFF. The CDR3 DNA reads as TGTGCCAGCAGCCAACCAAGGGGACAGACCAATGAGCAGTTCTTC.

The chain couples TRBV6-6 to TRBJ2-5; 9 bases map to TRBD1. Per germline, CDR1 MNHNY and CDR2 SVGAGI (reference sequence). CDR3 length: 15 amino acids. The ends lost 2 bases at V and 4 bases at J; junction bases unmatched: 5. CDR3 coding DNA: TGTGCCAGCAGTTACCCGACAGGGGGTAGAGAGACCCAGTACTTC. Translated: CASSYPTGGRETQYF.

The gene calls are TRBV5-1 and TRBJ2-5; D is possibly TRBD1 or TRBD2 (5 bases each). The end of the DNA is better explained by TRBJ2-1, so the J call may be wrong. The CDR3 covers 15 residues. The germline CDR1 and CDR2 sequences are SGHRS and YFSETQ. The CDR3 DNA reads as TGCGCCAGCAGCCTACACGGGACCCCCGACAATGAGCAGTTCTTC. Translation gives CASSLHGTPDNEQFF.

The rearrangement uses TRBV7-2 and TRBJ2-1; D unresolved. The CDR3 is 13 residues long. CDR1 and CDR2 (germline): SGHTA, FQGNSA. The ends were cut back, 3 bases at V and 7 bases at J, with 10 bases in the middle. The DNA for the CDR3 is TGTGCCAGCAGCTTGCCAATCTTAAATGAGCAGTTCTTC. It codes for CASSLPILNEQFF.